The 30 T cell receptor beta chains presented below share a single source sample, sequenced in a study of beta chain features in type 1 diabetes. The investigators reverse transcribed all of the isolated RNA, so they sequenced expressed TCRB transcripts. Sequencing was performed with immunoSEQ multiplex PCR; in TCRdb, only in-frame clones are kept and a portion is missing. The repertoire holds about 620,000 clones, with about a sixth as singletons. Sequenced: naive CD4+ T cells from blood. The receptors here all came from a young man in good health.

V gene TRBV29-1 combines with J gene TRBJ1-3; no reliable D call. V gave up 4 bases and J gave up 0 bases, with 10 bases separating them. This CDR3 spans 14 amino acids. CDR1 is SQVTM and CDR2 is ANQGSEA in the germline V gene. The CDR3, as DNA: TGCAGCGTTGTTGGGCGAAGCTCTGGAAACACCATATATTTT. Its translation: CSVVGRSSGNTIYF.

V and J are TRBV18 and TRBJ1-2; weak D call: TRBD1 (5 bases). The CDR3 runs to 16 residues. The V end lost 4 bases, the J end lost 4 bases, and 19 bases lay between the germline ends. The germline V gene has CDR1 KGHSH and CDR2 LQKENI. The CDR3 region has the DNA TGTGCCAGCTCACTTCAAGGAGGGGCCCTACTCTATGGCTACACCTTC. Its protein product is CASSLQGGALLYGYTF.

This clone showed up just a few times. The CDR3 bases are TGCAGCGCTGGACAGCCTAATCAGCCCCAGCATTTT. As protein: CSAGQPNQPQHF. The rearrangement links TRBV29-1 to TRBJ1-5; the D gene is possibly TRBD1 (6 bases). The length of the CDR3 is 12 residues. Looked up from germline, CDR1 is SQVTM and CDR2 is ANQGSEA. V was trimmed by 7 bases and J by 4 bases, leaving 11 bases between them.

The chain couples TRBV7-9 to TRBJ2-2; no clear D gene. Germline V gives CDR1 SEHNR, CDR2 FQNEAQ (reference sequence). The V and J ends lost 1 base and 7 bases respectively, with 4 bases between them. The length of the CDR3 is 12 residues. The DNA of the CDR3 is TGTGCCAGCAGCTTAGACGGCGGGGAGCTGTTTTTT. This translates into CASSLDGGELFF.

This clone was observed a few times. The chain links TRBV7-8 to TRBJ1-2; a possible D gene is TRBD1 (6 bases). Germline values: CDR1 SGHVS, CDR2 FQNEAQ. The CDR3 length is 16 residues. The V gene lost 7 bases and the J gene lost 4 bases, with 22 bases spanning the gap. CDR3 sequence (DNA): TGTGCCAGCACCGTTAGGGAAAACAGGGCGGGCTATGGCTACACCTTC. It encodes CASTVRENRAGYGYTF.

This clone was seen repeatedly, ten times or more. The chain combines TRBV7-9 with TRBJ1-4, with unresolved D. Per the germline V gene, CDR1 is SEHNR and CDR2 is FQNEAQ (reference sequence). V was pared by 3 bases and J by 0 bases, with 8 bases between. The CDR3 loop spans 15 amino acids. The CDR3 loop is CASSFPAATNEKLFF. CDR3 nucleotides: TGTGCCAGCAGCTTTCCCGCAGCAACTAATGAAAAACTGTTTTTT.

The V gene is TRBV1, the J gene TRBJ1-2; the table gives TRBD1 as D, unverified against the DNA. TRBV1 counts as a pseudogene. The CDR3 is 15 amino acids. The CDR3 loop is CTSSQDQRQGYGYTF. CDR3 DNA: TGCACCAGCAGCCAAGATCAAAGACAGGGCTATGGCTACACCTTC.

V usage is TRBV6-4 and J usage is TRBJ2-5; D remains unclear. The CDR3 loop spans 14 amino acids. Germline CDR1 MRHNA, CDR2 SNTAGT. V was clipped by 8 bases and J by 10 bases, with 23 bases between them. The CDR3 spells CASGARVPRGSQYF. CDR3 DNA sequence: TGTGCCAGCGGAGCCCGGGTCCCCCGAGGAAGCCAGTACTTC.

This clone has just a few counts. The chain links TRBV18 to TRBJ2-1; a weak D match, TRBD2 (6 bases). Germline CDR1 KGHSH, CDR2 LQKENI. The CDR3 length is 15 residues. V gave up 4 bases and J gave up 0 bases, with 10 bases separating them. The CDR3 loop is CASSLAASSYNEQFF. In DNA, the CDR3 is TGTGCCAGCTCACTAGCGGCCAGCTCCTACAATGAGCAGTTCTTC.

This clone was detected a few times. This sequence joins TRBV10-3 and TRBJ2-7; 7 positions match TRBD1. Germline-derived CDR1 and CDR2 are ENHRY and SYGVKD. The CDR3 runs to 15 residues. V gave up 6 bases and J gave up 6 bases; unmatched junction bases: 14. The CDR3 region is CAISLGQLVGFEQYF. DNA of the CDR3: TGTGCCATCAGCCTGGGACAGCTCGTAGGGTTCGAGCAGTACTTC.

This clone came up a few times. The chain recombines TRBV7-2 with TRBJ2-3, with TRBD1 matching 7 bases. Germline lookup yields CDR1 SGHTA and CDR2 FQGNSA. Unmatched junction bases numbered 7, after V lost 6 bases and J lost 7 bases. The CDR3 is made up of 13 amino acids. This chain's CDR3 is CASRPGQLNTQYF. The CDR3 nucleotides are TGTGCCAGCAGACCGGGACAGCTTAATACGCAGTATTTT.

This clone was counted between two and nine times. This chain uses TRBV7-3 with TRBJ2-2; a possible D gene is TRBD2 (6 bases). The CDR3 runs 17 residues. Trimming took 5 bases from V and 4 from J, leaving 20 bases between them. The V gene's germline CDR1 is SGHTA and CDR2 FQGTGA. The CDR3 is CASSPPGRPDGTGELFF. Written as DNA, the CDR3 is TGTGCCAGCAGCCCCCCCGGGAGACCTGATGGCACCGGGGAGCTGTTTTTT.

CDR3 nucleotides: TGTGCCAGCAGTGCAGTCTTGGGAAGTGGGGAGCCCCAGCATTTT. Protein sequence: CASSAVLGSGEPQHF. The chain has TRBV2 and TRBJ1-5; D not resolved. The V end was cut by 4 bases, the J end by 8 bases, with 18 bases between. The CDR3 runs 15 residues. Per germline, CDR1 SNHLY and CDR2 FYNNEI.

Regarding this clone: Other DNA sequences in this specimen translate into the identical CDR3. The chain couples TRBV14 to TRBJ1-2; 8 bases align to TRBD1. CDR3 length: 13 residues. Germline assignment: CDR1 SGHDN and CDR2 FVKESK. The V gene end was trimmed by 4 bases and the J gene end by 8 bases; junction bases not matched to a gene: 6. The CDR3 reads CASSPDRGGGYTF. The CDR3 region has the DNA TGTGCCAGCAGCCCTGACAGGGGCGGCGGCTACACCTTC.

This clone appeared a few times. The rearrangement uses TRBV10-3 and TRBJ1-1, with 8 positions matching TRBD1. V gave up 3 bases and J gave up 5 bases; unmatched junction bases: 8. Germline CDR1 is ENHRY and CDR2 is SYGVKD. CDR3 length: 15 amino acids. CDR3 in DNA: TGTGCCATCAGTGACGACACAGGGGGAAGAACTGAAGCTTTCTTT. It specifies CAISDDTGGRTEAFF.

The chain joins TRBV11-1 to TRBJ2-1; perhaps TRBD2 as D (5 bases). This CDR3 has 17 amino acids. Germline-derived CDR1 and CDR2 are SGHAT and FQDESV (reference sequence). Trimming stripped 4 bases from V and 0 bases from J, with 16 bases between. Here the CDR3 reads CASSSVGSALSYNEQFF. The CDR3 DNA is TGTGCCAGCAGCTCAGTGGGTAGCGCCCTCTCCTACAATGAGCAGTTCTTC.

The rearrangement uses TRBV2 and TRBJ2-2; 10 bases agree with TRBD1. The CDR3 covers 16 residues. V lost 2 bases and J lost 3; bases outside the gene matches: 3. Germline CDR1 and CDR2: SNHLY and FYNNEI. The CDR3, as DNA: TGTGCCAGCAGTGAAAGGGACAGGGGCTACACCGGGGAGCTGTTTTTT. It is translated as CASSERDRGYTGELFF.

This clone was counted a few times. The CDR3 spells CASSQAVGQGPTNTGELFF. CDR3 coding DNA: TGCGCCAGCAGCCAAGCAGTCGGACAGGGGCCGACGAACACCGGGGAGCTGTTTTTT. The chain links TRBV4-1 to TRBJ2-2; TRBD1 agrees at 9 bases. The CDR3 contains 19 residues. CDR1 MGHRA and CDR2 YSYEKL come from the germline V gene. The V gene end was trimmed by 1 base and the J gene end by 0 bases; junction bases not matched to a gene: 9.

This clone was counted a few times. The rearrangement joins TRBV2 to TRBJ2-5, with D possibly being TRBD2 (6 bases). V was clipped by 10 bases and J by 3 bases, with 12 bases between them. Germline CDR1 and CDR2: SNHLY and FYNNEI. The CDR3 extends over 12 amino acids. CDR3 sequence: CATSRGKETQYF. DNA for the CDR3: TGTGCCACCTCCCGGGGGAAAGAGACCCAGTACTTC.

This clone was counted only a few times. This chain uses TRBV9 with TRBJ1-3; D unclear. CDR1 and CDR2 from the germline V gene are SGDLS and YYNGEE. The CDR3 loop spans 13 amino acids. The V end was cut by 4 bases, the J end by 5 bases, with 10 bases between. The CDR3 nucleotides read TGTGCCAGCAGCCCCCAGCGCCGAAACACCATATATTTT. Translation: CASSPQRRNTIYF.

In DNA form, the CDR3 reads TGTGCCAGCAGGTCCCAGGGAGGAGTCTATGGCTACACCTTC. It yields the protein CASRSQGGVYGYTF. The chain carries TRBV5-4 and TRBJ1-2, with TRBD1 as a possible D gene (5 bases). CDR1 is SGHNT, CDR2 YYREEE, per germline (reference sequence). Trimming took off 5 bases at V and 4 bases at J, with 15 bases between the two ends. This CDR3 has 14 residues.

This clone was detected only a few times. This chain uses TRBV4-1 with TRBJ2-3, with D tentatively TRBD1 (6 bases). Trimming left V 1 base short and J 5 bases short, with 13 bases between. This CDR3 contains 15 residues. Per germline, CDR1 MGHRA and CDR2 YSYEKL. CDR3 sequence (DNA): TGCGCCAGCAGCCAAGGGCCGCAGGGGAAAGATACGCAGTATTTT. Its translation is CASSQGPQGKDTQYF.

This chain links TRBV28 with TRBJ2-7, with D maybe TRBD2 (5 bases). The V gene lost 8 bases and the J gene lost 7 bases, with 12 bases spanning the gap. Germline CDR1 and CDR2: MDHEN and SYDVKM. The CDR3 contains 11 residues. CDR3 DNA: TGTGCCAGCGAGGGAAAGGGTGAGCAGTACTTC. Its translation is CASEGKGEQYF.

This clone was found a few times. The chain joins TRBV13 to TRBJ2-3; 10 bases are shared with TRBD2. V was clipped by 1 base and J by 3 bases; unmatched bases: 16. The CDR3 has 20 amino acids. Germline V gene sequence: CDR1 PRHDT, CDR2 FYEKMQ (reference sequence). CDR3 in amino acids: CASSLVGLAGGRRVTDTQYF. CDR3 DNA sequence: TGTGCCAGCAGCTTAGTAGGTTTAGCGGGAGGACGAAGGGTAACAGATACGCAGTATTTT. The variable domain in full, with the rest retrieved from reference TRBV13 and TRBJ2-3, is AAGVIQSPRHLIKEKRETATLKCYPIPRHDTVYWYQQGPGQDPQFLISFYEKMQSDKGSIPDRFSAQQFSDYHSELNMSSLELGDSALYFCASSLVGLAGGRRVTDTQYFGPGTRLTVL.

This clone has a handful of counts. Other nucleotide sequences from this sample produce the same CDR3. This chain uses TRBV7-9 with TRBJ1-3; no reliable D call. Looked up from germline, CDR1 is SEHNR and CDR2 is FQNEAQ (reference sequence). V was pared by 1 base and J by 0 bases, with 7 bases between. CDR3 length equals 15 residues. CDR3 loop: CASSLGGSSGNTIYF. CDR3 sequence (DNA): TGTGCCAGCAGCTTAGGCGGCAGCTCTGGAAACACCATATATTTT.

The chain joins TRBV6-5 to TRBJ2-3; a weak D match, TRBD1 (6 bases). The ends were cut back, 7 bases at V and 5 bases at J, with 16 bases in the middle. The CDR3 runs 14 residues. Germline lookup yields CDR1 MNHEY and CDR2 SVGAGI. This CDR3 reads CASMRPGVVDTQYF. The CDR3 bases are TGTGCCAGCATGAGGCCAGGGGTAGTAGATACGCAGTATTTT.

CDR3 in amino acids: CAIGASGGLGADTQYF. In DNA form, the CDR3 reads TGTGCCATTGGGGCTAGCGGGGGTCTGGGAGCAGATACGCAGTATTTT. The chain joins TRBV10-3 to TRBJ2-3; 10 bases map to TRBD2. This CDR3 comprises 16 residues. Trimming took 9 bases from V and 4 from J; bases not matched to a gene: 13. Germline values: CDR1 ENHRY, CDR2 SYGVKD.

This clone was recorded a few times. The V and J genes are TRBV7-3 and TRBJ1-2; maybe TRBD1 (5 bases). CDR1 is SGHTA and CDR2 is FQGTGA in the germline V gene. The CDR3 is 13 residues long. V lost 2 bases and J lost 7, with 11 bases in between. CDR3 loop: CASSLGSGFGYTF. The CDR3 coding sequence is TGTGCCAGCAGCTTAGGCTCAGGGTTTGGCTACACCTTC.

This clone came up a few times. The genes are TRBV7-3 and TRBJ2-2; no clear D gene. Per the germline V gene, CDR1 is SGHTA and CDR2 is FQGTGA. CDR3 length: 15 amino acids. V was clipped by 5 bases and J by 3 bases, with 13 bases between them. The CDR3 coding sequence is TGTGCCAGCAGCCGCGGAGAGGCGGACACCGGGGAGCTGTTTTTT. Protein sequence: CASSRGEADTGELFF.

Worth noting for this clone: Other DNA sequences in the same sample also yield this CDR3. The chain employs TRBV18 and TRBJ2-5; D gene uncertain. The CDR3 has 13 amino acids. V was clipped by 2 bases and J by 4 bases, with 8 bases between them. CDR1 KGHSH and CDR2 LQKENI come from the germline V gene. In DNA form, the CDR3 reads TGTGCCAGCTCACCAGGGCTAGTAGAGACCCAGTACTTC. Its protein is CASSPGLVETQYF.